This passage covers 32 T cell receptor beta chains from one sample sequenced in a study of shared clonotypes between healthy human individuals. The method was immunoSEQ multiplex PCR; TCRdb's version includes in-frame clones alone and lacks a portion of them. This sample yields roughly 700,000 clones, of which around two thirds are seen a single time; approximately 1.6% belongs to the top ten. Sequencing was carried out using memory CD4+ T cells sorted from blood. Subset specified: CD45RA-negative fraction. The receptors were gathered from a woman in her twenties or thirties in good health.

V gene TRBV10-3 combines with J gene TRBJ1-2; D remains ambiguous. V lost 8 bases and J lost 0, with 16 bases in between. CDR3 length: 15 residues. In germline, CDR1 is ENHRY, CDR2 SYGVKD. The CDR3 region is CAISPSGLPNYGYTF. Here the CDR3 DNA reads TGTGCCATCTCTCCATCCGGACTCCCTAACTATGGCTACACCTTC.

As concerns this clone: This sample includes further DNA sequences coding for the same CDR3. This chain joins TRBV20-1 and TRBJ2-7; no reliable D call. In germline, CDR1 is DFQATT, CDR2 SNEGSKA (reference sequence). The CDR3 is made up of 11 amino acids. Between the trimmed V and J ends, which lost 5 bases and 3 bases, there was a span of 8 bases. CDR3 sequence: CSAVALYEQYF. CDR3 nucleotides: TGCAGTGCTGTTGCTCTCTACGAGCAGTACTTC.

This clone was found once. The V gene is TRBV7-5, the J gene TRBJ2-1; TRBD2 is the table's D call and was not checked against the DNA. TRBV7-5 is classified as a pseudogene. The CDR3 is 17 amino acids. In nucleotides, the CDR3 is TGTGTCAGAAGCTCAAAGGCAGCGGGAGGGAAGCACAATGAGCAGTTCTTC. It yields the protein CVRSSKAAGGKHNEQFF.

The CDR3: CASSSRTGIDTQYF. In DNA, the CDR3 is TGTGCCAGCAGTTCCCGGACAGGGATAGATACGCAGTATTTT. The rearrangement links TRBV28 to TRBJ2-3; 8 bases line up with TRBD1. The germline V gene has CDR1 MDHEN and CDR2 SYDVKM. J gave up 5 bases and V 4 bases, and 5 bases lay outside the gene matches. The CDR3 length is 14 residues.

The rearrangement uses TRBV7-6 and TRBJ2-1; TRBD2 matches at 13 bases. The CDR3 spans 14 residues. Unmatched junction bases numbered 0, after V lost 4 bases and J lost 6 bases. In germline, CDR1 is SGHVS, CDR2 FNYEAQ. For the CDR3, the DNA is TGTGCCAGCAGCTGGACTAGCGGGAGCAATGAGCAGTTCTTC. This sequence encodes CASSWTSGSNEQFF.

V usage is TRBV11-1 and J usage is TRBJ2-7; D tentatively fits TRBD1 or TRBD2 (5 bases each). V was trimmed by 4 bases and J by 7 bases, leaving 11 bases between them. The CDR3 is 12 residues long. Germline values: CDR1 SGHAT, CDR2 FQDESV (reference sequence). CDR3 nucleotide sequence: TGTGCCAGCAGCTCGGGGCCTAGGGAGCAGTACTTC. Amino acid sequence: CASSSGPREQYF.

This clone was observed a few times. The chain combines TRBV28 with TRBJ2-3; 12 bases are a match to TRBD2. The CDR3 has 18 residues. After removal of 3 bases from V and 2 bases from J, the junction contained 9 bases not matched to a gene. CDR1 is MDHEN, CDR2 SYDVKM, per germline. CDR3 nucleotide sequence: TGTGCCAGCAGTTTTGGGGCTAGCGGGAGGGCCTCCACAGATACGCAGTATTTT. Amino acids: CASSFGASGRASTDTQYF.

V usage is TRBV18 and J usage is TRBJ1-2, with 9 bases identical to TRBD1. V dropped 3 bases and J dropped 8; count of bases not matched to a gene: 4. The CDR3 covers 13 residues. In germline, CDR1 is KGHSH, CDR2 LQKENI. The CDR3 region is CASSPGTGLGYTF. CDR3 nucleotides: TGTGCCAGCTCACCGGGGACAGGGTTAGGCTACACCTTC.

This chain joins TRBV25-1 and TRBJ2-7; 8 nucleotides align to TRBD2. This CDR3 is 16 amino acids long. V lost 3 bases and J lost 5; bases outside the gene matches: 12. The germline CDR1 and CDR2 sequences are MGHDK and SYGVNS. The CDR3 DNA reads as TGTGCCAGCAGTGAGCAACTAGCGGCCCCAACCCACGAGCAGTACTTC. Its translation is CASSEQLAAPTHEQYF.

This clone was found a few times. The chain employs TRBV19 and TRBJ2-3; D is perhaps TRBD1 or TRBD2 (5 bases each). V lost 3 bases, J lost 2 bases, and 9 bases lay in between. The germline gives CDR1 LNHDA, CDR2 SQIVND (reference sequence). This CDR3 spans 14 amino acids. CDR3 in amino acids: CASSMGDHTDTQYF. Here the CDR3 DNA reads TGTGCCAGTAGTATGGGGGACCACACAGATACGCAGTATTTT.

Only a few counts were recorded for this clone. The chain combines TRBV30 with TRBJ2-2; 11 nucleotides line up with TRBD2. Trimming cost V 6 bases and J 4 bases; bases outside gene matches: 10. Germline V lookup: CDR1 GTSNPN, CDR2 SVGIG (reference sequence). The CDR3 has 16 residues. In DNA form, the CDR3 reads TGTGCCTGCGTCAGTACCGGACTAGCGGGCACCGGGGAGCTGTTTTTT. Its protein is CACVSTGLAGTGELFF.

The V and J genes are TRBV10-1 and TRBJ2-7; the D is unclear. Germline CDR1 is WNHNN and CDR2 is SYGVQD (reference sequence). There are 13 residues in the CDR3. V was trimmed by 0 bases and J by 6 bases, leaving 9 bases between them. CDR3 residues: CASSESRQSEQYF. Written as DNA, the CDR3 is TGCGCCAGCAGTGAGTCCCGGCAGAGCGAGCAGTACTTC.

This rearrangement joins TRBV19 to TRBJ1-2; 7 bases are shared with TRBD1. The CDR3 has 15 amino acids. The germline CDR1 and CDR2 sequences are LNHDA and SQIVND (reference sequence). V shed 7 bases, J shed 8 bases, and the junction held 16 bases outside the gene matches. The CDR3 sequence: CASIRGGQSPGGYTF. CDR3 DNA sequence: TGTGCCAGTATCCGAGGGGGCCAGTCTCCTGGGGGCTACACCTTC. Drawing the rest from reference TRBV19 and TRBJ1-2, the complete variable domain is DGGITQSPKYLFRKEGQNVTLSCEQNLNHDAMYWYRQDPGQGLRLIYYSQIVNDFQKGDIAEGYSVSREKKESFPLTVTSAQKNPTAFYLCASIRGGQSPGGYTFGSGTRLTVV.

The rearrangement joins TRBV4-1 to TRBJ1-2; D gene ambiguous. Trimming removed 1 base from V and 5 bases from J, with 14 bases in between. The CDR3 is made up of 15 amino acids. Germline V CDR1 and CDR2: MGHRA, YSYEKL. Here the CDR3 DNA reads TGCGCCAGCAGCCAAGTCCGTACGAGTCCGTATGGCTACACCTTC. This translates into CASSQVRTSPYGYTF.

The CDR3 sequence is CASSYRGGGAEAFF. As DNA, the CDR3 is TGTGCCAGCAGTTACAGGGGGGGAGGCGCTGAAGCTTTCTTT. The chain couples TRBV28 to TRBJ1-1, with TRBD1 matching 8 bases. V trimming: 4 bases; J trimming: 6 bases; junction bases outside the gene matches: 7. The CDR3 covers 14 residues. Germline loops: CDR1 MDHEN, CDR2 SYDVKM.

This clone was picked up a small number of times. The chain uses TRBV14 and TRBJ2-2, with a weak D call TRBD2 (6 bases). This CDR3 comprises 14 residues. Trimming cost V 6 bases and J 4 bases, with 12 bases left between them. CDR1 SGHDN and CDR2 FVKESK come from the germline V gene. CDR3 in amino acids: CASRGDSSTGELFF. Written as DNA, the CDR3 is TGTGCCAGCAGGGGGGACTCCTCCACCGGGGAGCTGTTTTTT.

A remark on this clone: This same CDR3 is encoded by further DNA sequences in the sample. V and J are TRBV7-3 and TRBJ2-5; D is undetermined. V was pared by 3 bases and J by 2 bases, with 7 bases between. Germline loops: CDR1 SGHTA, CDR2 FQGTGA. The CDR3 length is 13 residues. CDR3 DNA: TGTGCCAGCAGCTTCGGGCCGCAAGAGACCCAGTACTTC. Protein sequence: CASSFGPQETQYF.

CDR3 DNA sequence: TGTGCCAGCGGAGTCGATGAGCAGTTCTTC. This encodes CASGVDEQFF. The chain employs TRBV6-4 and TRBJ2-1, with D unclear. The germline CDR1 and CDR2 sequences are MRHNA and SNTAGT. The CDR3 spans 10 residues. V was cut by 8 bases and J by 8 bases, with 7 bases left in between.

This clone was picked up one time. The chain is built from TRBV6-5 and TRBJ1-1, with 7 bases matching TRBD1. Germline CDR1 is MNHEY and CDR2 is SVGAGI. CDR3 size: 13 residues. V shed 4 bases, J shed 6 bases, and the junction held 5 bases outside the gene matches. CDR3 DNA: TGTGCCAGCAGTTCAACAGGGGTGCCTGAAGCTTTCTTT. Amino acids: CASSSTGVPEAFF.

This clone has just a few counts. The rearrangement joins TRBV29-1 to TRBJ2-7; D not certain. Per the germline V gene, CDR1 is SQVTM and CDR2 is ANQGSEA. This CDR3 is built from 15 residues. V lost 2 bases to trimming and J lost 4 bases, with 18 bases between them. DNA for the CDR3: TGCAGCGTTGAAATTGAGGCAAAGGGCGAGTACGAGCAGTACTTC. Encoded protein: CSVEIEAKGEYEQYF.

The chain employs TRBV5-4 and TRBJ2-5; no clear D gene. The germline V and J ends were trimmed by 4 bases and 0 bases, with 13 bases remaining between them. CDR3 length: 15 amino acids. Germline V gene lookup returns CDR1 SGHNT and CDR2 YYREEE (reference sequence). The CDR3 reads CASSDPTGNQETQYF. The CDR3 DNA reads as TGTGCCAGCAGCGACCCCACTGGGAACCAAGAGACCCAGTACTTC.

The CDR3 DNA reads TGTGCCAGCAGCTTAGCCGGCCGCGGGAGGGGGAACGAGCAGTACTTC. It specifies CASSLAGRGRGNEQYF. The V gene is TRBV7-9, the J gene TRBJ2-7; 9 nucleotides line up with TRBD2. V shed 0 bases and J 5 bases; nucleotides not matched to a gene: 8. CDR3 length: 16 amino acids. From germline, CDR1 is SEHNR and CDR2 FQNEAQ (reference sequence).

The chain links TRBV6-5 to TRBJ2-5; no clear D. The germline CDR1 and CDR2 sequences are MNHEY and SVGAGI. The CDR3 has 14 residues. V lost 0 bases to trimming and J lost 5 bases, with 10 bases between them. The CDR3 loop is CASSYSGAPETQYF. In DNA, the CDR3 is TGTGCCAGCAGTTACTCGGGCGCGCCGGAGACCCAGTACTTC.

A remark on this clone: Other DNA sequences within the sample encode an identical CDR3. J is TRBJ1-5 and V is TRBV28; D is undetermined. V lost 4 bases and J 6 bases, leaving 7 bases between the germline ends. CDR1 and CDR2 from the germline V gene are MDHEN and SYDVKM. This CDR3 has 12 amino acids. The CDR3 DNA follows: TGTGCCAGCAGTTCAGGAGGTCAGCCCCAGCATTTT. This gives the protein CASSSGGQPQHF.

This chain uses TRBV7-9 with TRBJ1-2; D is unresolved. V lost 1 base to trimming and J lost 5 bases, with 8 bases between them. This CDR3 contains 13 residues. Germline V gives CDR1 SEHNR, CDR2 FQNEAQ (reference sequence). The CDR3 region is CASSLGRQYGYTF. In DNA form, the CDR3 reads TGTGCCAGCAGCTTAGGGCGGCAGTATGGCTACACCTTC.

For this clone: This may come from a read error, since a much larger clone is one base off. This sample includes further DNA sequences coding for the same CDR3. The rearrangement links TRBV5-1 to TRBJ2-6, with a weak D call TRBD1 (5 bases). The CDR3 contains 17 residues. Germline loops: CDR1 SGHRS, CDR2 YFSETQ. CDR3 bases: TGCGCCAGCAGTCCTAGGGGCGATAGCTCTGGGGCCAACGTCCTAACTTTC. Protein product: CASSPRGDSSGANVLTF. Full variable domain (outside the CDR3, taken from reference TRBV5-1 and TRBJ2-6): KAGVTQTPRYLIKTRGQQVTLSCSPISGHRSVSWYQQTPGQGLQFLFEYFSETQRNKGNFPGRFSGRQFSNSRSEMNVSTLELGDSALYLCASSPRGDSSGANVLTFGAGSRLTVL.

This chain uses TRBV5-1 with TRBJ1-3; no clear D gene. CDR1 is SGHRS, CDR2 YFSETQ, per germline. The CDR3 is 16 residues long. The V and J ends lost 0 bases and 4 bases respectively, with 14 bases between them. DNA for the CDR3: TGCGCCAGCAGCTTGGGAACTTCGAGCACGGGAAACACCATATATTTT. Translating gives CASSLGTSSTGNTIYF.

This clone came up many times. The chain has TRBV11-1 and TRBJ2-7; D unclear. The germline gives CDR1 SGHAT, CDR2 FQDESV (reference sequence). This CDR3 comprises 13 residues. V lost 3 bases and J lost 3, with 9 bases in between. This CDR3 is CASSFYSSYEQYF. The CDR3, as DNA: TGTGCCAGCAGCTTTTACAGTAGCTACGAGCAGTACTTC. Drawing the rest from reference TRBV11-1 and TRBJ2-7, the complete variable domain is EAEVAQSPRYKITEKSQAVAFWCDPISGHATLYWYRQILGQGPELLVQFQDESVVDDSQLPKDRFSAERLKGVDSTLKIQPAELGDSAMYLCASSFYSSYEQYFGPGTRLTVT.

The chain recombines TRBV5-1 with TRBJ1-3, with 7 bases lining up with TRBD1. The CDR3 extends over 16 amino acids. Germline lookup yields CDR1 SGHRS and CDR2 YFSETQ. V lost 3 bases and J lost 2; bases outside the gene matches: 8. This chain's CDR3 is CASSSASGTAGNTIYF. CDR3 nucleotide sequence: TGCGCCAGCAGCTCAGCCTCCGGGACAGCTGGAAACACCATATATTTT.

This clone showed up just a few times. The sample carries other DNA sequences with the same CDR3. This sequence joins TRBV7-8 and TRBJ1-5, with D unclear. Trimming took off 3 bases at V and 0 bases at J, with 3 bases between the two ends. The germline gives CDR1 SGHVS, CDR2 FQNEAQ. This CDR3 spans 13 amino acids. In DNA form, the CDR3 reads TGTGCCAGCAGCTTCTATAGCAATCAGCCCCAGCATTTT. Encoded protein: CASSFYSNQPQHF.

The V gene is TRBV18, the J gene TRBJ2-3; D is unclear. The CDR3 has 11 amino acids. V was cut by 8 bases and J by 2 bases, with 5 bases left in between. CDR1 is KGHSH and CDR2 is LQKENI in the germline V gene. The CDR3 protein is CASRLTDTQYF. The CDR3 bases are TGTGCCAGCCGGCTCACAGATACGCAGTATTTT.

The chain carries TRBV9 and TRBJ2-3; D is perhaps TRBD1 (5 bases). Per the germline V gene, CDR1 is SGDLS and CDR2 is YYNGEE. V was pared by 0 bases and J by 2 bases, with 13 bases between. The CDR3 sequence is 16 residues long. The CDR3 here is CASSVGGARYTDTQYF. The CDR3 DNA follows: TGTGCCAGCAGCGTAGGTGGGGCCAGGTACACAGATACGCAGTATTTT.